This T cell receptor beta chain was found in a study of T cell changes during pregnancy in multiple sclerosis. Sequencing was performed with immunoSEQ multiplex PCR; in TCRdb, only in-frame clones are kept and a portion is missing. The data hold 100,000 or so clones, with more than 80% observed a single time. Unmatched junction bases numbered 9, after V lost 7 bases and J lost 5 bases. From germline, CDR1 is MDHEN and CDR2 SYDVKM. CDR3 length: 14 amino acids. The TCR comes from a female donor with multiple sclerosis, enrolled in a pregnancy study. The gene calls are TRBV28 and TRBJ2-3; 7 bases agree with TRBD2. The input for sequencing was peripheral blood, taken in the second trimester of pregnancy. This chain's CDR3 is CASTLGGSIDTQYF. The CDR3 region has the DNA TGTGCCAGCACCTTGGGGGGGTCCATAGATACGCAGTATTTT.